A selection of T cell receptor beta chains follows, all from one sample in a study of T cell responses to AZD1222 COVID-19 vaccine. The data were produced by immunoSEQ multiplex PCR, yet TCRdb's version contains in-frame clones alone and is incomplete. The sample comprises some 180,000 clones, roughly 87% of which are singletons, and 1.1% rests with the top ten. Here the sequenced sample was peripheral blood, taken 28 days after the second AZD1222 dose. Every receptor here comes from an adult who received the AZD1222 COVID-19 vaccine. Both conserved end residues are part of each CDR3. Fields, in order: J gene, D gene, clone size, V gene, CDR3 DNA, CDR3 protein. D genes are given only for firm matches. The size entry is marked missing in some rows and otherwise reads once, few, many or a size class.

TRBJ1-1	NA	NA	TRBV29-1	TGCAGCGTTGATGCAGGGTCGGACACTGAAGCTTTCTTT	CSVDAGSDTEAFF
TRBJ1-5	NA	NA	TRBV6-5	TGTGCCAGCAGCCTTACTTCGGTGGGTCAGCCCCAGCATTTT	CASSLTSVGQPQHF
TRBJ1-5	NA	once	TRBV5-8	TGTGCCAGCAGCCACCGTGGTCAGCCCCAGCATTTT	CASSHRGQPQHF
TRBJ1-1	NA	once	TRBV7-9	TGTGCCAGCAGGTTAGAGGGAACGAACACTGAAGCTTTCTTT	CASRLEGTNTEAFF
TRBJ1-1	TRBD1	once	TRBV3-1/TRBV3-2	TGTGCCAGCAGCCCCGGGACAGGGGGCCATCTGGGCACTGAAGCTTTCTTT	CASSPGTGGHLGTEAFF
TRBJ2-5	TRBD2	NA	TRBV27	TGTGCCAGCAGTACCTCGACTAGCGGGGGGGAAGAGACCCAGTACTTC	CASSTSTSGGEETQYF
TRBJ1-5	TRBD1	NA	TRBV4-1	TGCGCCAGCAGCCAAAATGCCGGGACAGCTAATCAGCCCCAGCATTTT	CASSQNAGTANQPQHF
TRBJ2-4	TRBD1	NA	TRBV18	TGTGCCAGCTCAAGAAACGCCGGGACAGCCGGGAACATTCAGTACTTC	CASSRNAGTAGNIQYF
TRBJ2-5	TRBD1	NA	TRBV7-9	TGTGCCAGCAGCATAGGAGATCACAGGGGGCGGCAGCGAGAGACCCAGTACTTC	CASSIGDHRGRQRETQYF
TRBJ1-2	NA	NA	TRBV19	TGTGCCAGTAGTACCCCCAGGACAGACCCCTATGGCTACACCTTC	CASSTPRTDPYGYTF
TRBJ1-2	NA	few	TRBV10-3	TGTGCCATCAGGAGGGGGGTAACGGGGTACGACTATGGCTACACCTTC	CAIRRGVTGYDYGYTF
TRBJ2-7	NA	NA	TRBV4-2	TGTGCCAGCAGCCAAGGGCAGGGAGCGTACGAGCAGTACTTC	CASSQGQGAYEQYF
TRBJ2-5	NA	NA	TRBV5-1	TGCGCCAGCAGCTTGAGTTCCAGGGTGGGCGAGACCCAGTACTTC	CASSLSSRVGETQYF
TRBJ2-7	TRBD1	NA	TRBV12-5	TGTGCTAGTGGTTTGGTCGGGGACAGACTTTCTTACGAGCAGTACTTC	CASGLVGDRLSYEQYF
TRBJ1-1	NA	NA	TRBV6-5	TGTGCCAGCCAGGGGCCGAACACTGAAGCTTTCTTT	CASQGPNTEAFF
TRBJ1-1	NA	NA	TRBV11-3	TGTGCCAGCAGCGCTACTGCAGGGAGCACTGAAGCTTTCTTT	CASSATAGSTEAFF
TRBJ2-7	TRBD2	NA	TRBV5-1	TGCGCCAGCAGCTTGGATCGGGGGGACGAGCAGTACTTC	CASSLDRGDEQYF
TRBJ1-6	TRBD1	NA	TRBV9	TGTGCCAGCAGCTTTGGGGACAGGGGCTATCGCTCACCCCTCCACTTT	CASSFGDRGYRSPLHF
TRBJ1-2	TRBD1	NA	TRBV4-1	TGCGCCAGCAGCCACCCTATCGGACAGGGTGACTATGGCTACACCTTC	CASSHPIGQGDYGYTF
TRBJ1-1	NA	NA	TRBV5-1	TGCGCCAGCAGCCTGGGCTCGGCCTTTCGGGGGAACACTGAAGCTTTCTTT	CASSLGSAFRGNTEAFF
TRBJ2-6	NA	NA	TRBV5-4	TGTGCCAGCAGCCATCCCAGTGGGGATACGGGGGCCAACGTCCTGACTTTC	CASSHPSGDTGANVLTF
TRBJ1-5	NA	NA	TRBV12-3/TRBV12-4	TGTGCCAGCAGTACTAGCAATCAGCCCCAGCATTTT	CASSTSNQPQHF
TRBJ2-2	NA	NA	TRBV28	TGTGCCAGCAGCTCTACAGGGCTCCCGAACACCGGGGAGCTGTTTTTT	CASSSTGLPNTGELFF
TRBJ2-5	TRBD1	NA	TRBV10-1	TGCGCCAGCAGCGGACAGGGGATACCAGAGACCCAGTACTTC	CASSGQGIPETQYF
TRBJ2-1	TRBD1	NA	TRBV19	TGTGCCAGTAGTATCCACGGGACAGGCTCCTACAATGAGCAGTTCTTC	CASSIHGTGSYNEQFF
TRBJ1-4	TRBD1	NA	TRBV14	TGTGCCAGCAGGCGCGGGACAGGGGGAGCGGAAAAACTGTTTTTT	CASRRGTGGAEKLFF
TRBJ1-1	TRBD1	NA	TRBV5-1	TGCGCCAGCAGCTCAGGCGACAGGGGTTTGACTGAAGCTTTCTTT	CASSSGDRGLTEAFF
TRBJ1-5	NA	NA	TRBV6-2/TRBV6-3	TGTGCCAGCAGTTACCAGGGTAGTCAGCCCCAGCATTTT	CASSYQGSQPQHF
TRBJ1-2	NA	NA	TRBV29-1	TGCAGCGTTGAAGACGGGAGCGGCTACACCTTC	CSVEDGSGYTF
TRBJ2-7	NA	NA	TRBV4-2	TGTGCCAGCAGCCAAGTAGAGGGTTCGGAGCAGTACTTC	CASSQVEGSEQYF
TRBJ1-1	NA	NA	TRBV3-1/TRBV3-2	TGTGCCAGCAGCGTCCTCCGAGGGTCCACTGAAGCTTTCTTT	CASSVLRGSTEAFF
TRBJ1-2	NA	NA	TRBV21-1	TGTGCCAGCAGCAAAGTGAGGGCAGGGAACCCGCCGGCTTATGGCTACACCTTC	CASSKVRAGNPPAYGYTF
TRBJ1-4	NA	once	TRBV5-6	TGTGCCAGCAGCTTTACGGGAGCAACTAATGAAAAACTGTTTTTT	CASSFTGATNEKLFF
TRBJ1-6	NA	once	TRBV5-6	TGTGCCAGCAGCGGGGGATTTAATTCACCCCTCCACTTT	CASSGGFNSPLHF
TRBJ2-7	NA	few	TRBV4-2	TGTGCCAGCAGCCAAGATCTACAGGAGCAGTACTTC	CASSQDLQEQYF
TRBJ2-7	NA	NA	TRBV6-1	TGTGCCAGCAGTGAGGGTGGGGAGCCCTACGAGCAGTACTTC	CASSEGGEPYEQYF
TRBJ1-5	NA	NA	TRBV9	TGTGCCAGCAGCGTAGACGAGGACCAGCCCCAGCATTTT	CASSVDEDQPQHF
TRBJ1-3	NA	NA	TRBV5-4	TGTGCCAGCAGCTTGGAAGGTACAGGGTTCGGAAACACCATATATTTT	CASSLEGTGFGNTIYF
TRBJ2-5	TRBD1	NA	TRBV10-3	TGTGCCATCAGTGGGACAGGTCTTGGGGAGACCCAGTACTTC	CAISGTGLGETQYF
TRBJ1-5	TRBD1	NA	TRBV12-5	TGTGCTAGTGGTTCGTCGGGACAGGGGAACAATCAGCCCCAGCATTTT	CASGSSGQGNNQPQHF
TRBJ1-6	NA	NA	TRBV3-1/TRBV3-2	TGTGCCAGCAGCCCAGCGGGGAGCGGGTCCGGTTCACCCCTCCACTTT	CASSPAGSGSGSPLHF
TRBJ1-5	TRBD1	NA	TRBV4-1	TGCGCCAGCAGCCAGGAGGACAGGGGGCGTAATCAGCCCCAGCATTTT	CASSQEDRGRNQPQHF
TRBJ2-1	TRBD2	NA	TRBV7-6	TGTGCCAGCAGCTCATTGGGACTAGCGGACAATGAGCAGTTCTTC	CASSSLGLADNEQFF
TRBJ2-3	TRBD2	NA	TRBV2	TGTGCCAGCAGATTCCTTATTAGCGGGGGTGGGCAGTATTTT	CASRFLISGGGQYF
TRBJ1-1	NA	NA	TRBV4-2	TGTGCCAGCAGCCAAGGACGTCAGGGTATGAACACTGAAGCTTTCTTT	CASSQGRQGMNTEAFF
TRBJ2-7	NA	NA	TRBV4-2	TGTGCCAGCAGCCAAGCCGGGGACACCTACGAGCAGTACTTC	CASSQAGDTYEQYF
TRBJ1-2	TRBD1	NA	TRBV13	TGTGCCAGCAGCTCATCCACCCTGGGACAGGGGTACTCCCTAGGCGGCTACACCTTC	CASSSSTLGQGYSLGGYTF
TRBJ1-2	NA	few	TRBV9	TGTGCCAGCAGCGTAGACAGCCTCCTCTCTCTCTATGGCTACACCTTC	CASSVDSLLSLYGYTF
TRBJ1-2	NA	NA	TRBV6-5	TGTGCCAGCAGTTACTCTCGGACAGAGACCTATGGCTACACCTTC	CASSYSRTETYGYTF
TRBJ1-1	TRBD1	once	TRBV7-9	TGTGCCAGCAGCTACGGGACAGGAATGAACACTGAAGCTTTCTTT	CASSYGTGMNTEAFF
TRBJ2-7	TRBD1	NA	TRBV30	TGTGCCTGGAGTGCAGGGACAGGGCTCCACGAGCAGTACTTC	CAWSAGTGLHEQYF
TRBJ2-7	TRBD2	NA	TRBV7-2	TGTGCCAGCAGCTTGGGACTAGCGGGGGTCCCCATCGAGCAGTACTTC	CASSLGLAGVPIEQYF
TRBJ2-7	NA	NA	TRBV7-8	TGTGCCAGCAGCACCGGGGGTTCTCTCTACGAGCAGTACTTC	CASSTGGSLYEQYF
TRBJ1-1	NA	NA	TRBV19	TGTGCCAGTAGTAGCACGAGGACTTTCTTT	CASSSTRTFF
TRBJ2-5	NA	once	TRBV4-1	TGCGCCAGCAGCCAAGATTATCCGACAGGAAAGACCCAGTACTTC	CASSQDYPTGKTQYF